What follows are 22 T cell receptor beta chains derived from one specimen sequenced in a study of Ad26.COV2.S vaccination and SARS-CoV-2 variants. Treatment noted: 15 to 20 received Ad26.COV2.S at low or high dose, single or two shots; 5 received placebo; per-sample allocation not given. The investigators took samples on day 63 after the first vaccine or placebo injection. Produced via immunoSEQ multiplex PCR; TCRdb's table is partial and in-frame only. The sample records about 680,000 clones, more than 70% being singletons. The starting material was peripheral blood, obtained in a trial of Ad26.COV2.S vaccine versus placebo. The receptors come from a person aged 18-60 years who received the Ad26.COV2.S COVID-19 vaccine or a placebo.

The chain links TRBV4-3 to TRBJ2-7; D unresolved. The CDR3 loop spans 14 amino acids. Looked up from germline, CDR1 is LGHNA and CDR2 is YSLEER. V lost 4 bases, J lost 3 bases, and 13 bases lay in between. DNA of the CDR3: TGCGCCAGCAGCCCCCGAGTTTTCGACTACGAGCAGTACTTC. Amino acids: CASSPRVFDYEQYF.

The chain combines TRBV5-6 with TRBJ2-2, with a weak D call TRBD2 (7 bases). The germline V gene encodes CDR1 SGHDT and CDR2 YYEEEE. V lost 4 bases, J lost 3 bases, and 16 bases lay in between. The CDR3 extends over 16 amino acids. The CDR3 loop reads CASSPGGGADTGELFF. CDR3 coding DNA: TGTGCCAGCAGCCCTGGAGGGGGGGCGGACACCGGGGAGCTGTTTTTT.

This clone has a single count. The rearrangement uses TRBV5-6 and TRBJ1-2; 7 nucleotides align to TRBD1. After removal of 4 bases from V and 0 bases from J, the junction contained 6 bases not matched to a gene. Germline CDR1 is SGHDT and CDR2 is YYEEEE. The length of the CDR3 is 15 residues. CDR3 in DNA: TGTGCCAGCAGCCAAACAGGGGCTACTAACTATGGCTACACCTTC. This gives the protein CASSQTGATNYGYTF.

This rearrangement joins TRBV27 to TRBJ1-6; D gene ambiguous. The CDR3 consists of 19 residues. Germline V gene sequence: CDR1 MNHEY, CDR2 SMNVEV (reference sequence). The V and J ends lost 8 bases and 0 bases respectively, with 23 bases between them. CDR3 loop: CASSKNPLGRSSYNSPLHF. The CDR3 DNA reads as TGTGCCAGCTCCAAAAACCCCCTGGGAAGGAGCTCCTATAATTCACCCCTCCACTTT.

This chain connects TRBV7-9 to TRBJ1-1, with D possibly TRBD1 on 5 matching bases. Germline assignment: CDR1 SEHNR and CDR2 FQNEAQ (reference sequence). The CDR3 is 13 amino acids. V was trimmed by 2 bases and J by 7 bases, leaving 11 bases between them. The CDR3: CASSLIERGEAFF. The CDR3 region has the DNA TGTGCCAGCAGCTTAATAGAAAGGGGTGAAGCTTTCTTT.

For this clone: Other DNA sequences in the same sample also yield this CDR3. CDR3 nucleotide sequence: TGTGCCAGCTCACCACAGCCGAACACTGAAGCTTTCTTT. Its translation: CASSPQPNTEAFF. The genes are TRBV18 and TRBJ1-1, with D hard to call. Germline values: CDR1 KGHSH, CDR2 LQKENI. The V end was cut by 1 base, the J end by 1 base, with 4 bases between. This CDR3 has 13 amino acids.

The J gene is TRBJ2-2, the V gene TRBV10-3; TRBD2 agrees at 11 bases. The CDR3 runs to 15 residues. Losses at the gene ends were 3 bases for V and 5 bases for J; bases not matched to a gene: 2. CDR1 is ENHRY and CDR2 is SYGVKD in the germline V gene. The CDR3 nucleotides are TGTGCCATCAGTGATCTAGCGGGGGGAACCGGGGAGCTGTTTTTT. Its protein product is CAISDLAGGTGELFF.

This clone was seen once. This chain uses TRBV27 with TRBJ1-2; possible D gene TRBD1, 5 bases. V was pared by 4 bases and J by 2 bases, with 11 bases between. The CDR3 totals 14 residues. Germline CDR1 and CDR2: MNHEY and SMNVEV (reference sequence). The CDR3 loop is CASSSGGSNYGYTF. The CDR3 region has the DNA TGTGCCAGCAGTTCGGGGGGTTCGAACTATGGCTACACCTTC.

CDR3 bases: TGTGCCAGCAGCTTGGGGCGGCCTATGGGGGAGCAGTACTTC. Protein sequence: CASSLGRPMGEQYF. The genes are TRBV7-6 and TRBJ2-7; D may be TRBD1 (5 bases). Per the germline V gene, CDR1 is SGHVS and CDR2 is FNYEAQ. The CDR3 has 14 amino acids. Trimming took off 3 bases at V and 7 bases at J, with 16 bases between the two ends.

The chain uses TRBV7-2 and TRBJ2-5; TRBD1 matches 9 bases. J gave up 5 bases and V 4 bases, and 14 bases lay outside the gene matches. Germline V gene data show CDR1 as SGHTA and CDR2 as FQGNSA. There are 17 residues in the CDR3. CDR3 sequence reads: CASSSYPLQGTGETQYF. CDR3 bases: TGTGCCAGCAGCTCTTACCCCCTACAGGGGACAGGGGAGACCCAGTACTTC.

A single count supports this clone. V and J are TRBV5-1 and TRBJ1-1, with D tentatively TRBD1 (6 bases). Germline loops: CDR1 SGHRS, CDR2 YFSETQ. The V end was cut by 0 bases, the J end by 1 base, with 10 bases between. CDR3 length equals 15 residues. The CDR3 DNA is TGCGCCAGCAGCTTGGCCGGACAGTCGAACACTGAAGCTTTCTTT. Amino acids: CASSLAGQSNTEAFF.

V usage is TRBV5-1 and J usage is TRBJ2-7; the match to TRBD2 covers 10 bases. The CDR3 runs 19 residues. Germline V gives CDR1 SGHRS, CDR2 YFSETQ. J lost 6 bases, V lost 2 bases, and 20 bases had no gene match. CDR3 amino acids: CASSLPGQKPSGRIGEQYF. The CDR3 DNA reads as TGCGCCAGCAGCTTACCGGGACAGAAACCTAGCGGGAGAATAGGCGAGCAGTACTTC. Variable domain in full (rest from reference TRBV5-1 and TRBJ2-7): KAGVTQTPRYLIKTRGQQVTLSCSPISGHRSVSWYQQTPGQGLQFLFEYFSETQRNKGNFPGRFSGRQFSNSRSEMNVSTLELGDSALYLCASSLPGQKPSGRIGEQYFGPGTRLTVT.

The DNA for the CDR3 is TGTGCCAGCAGTGTCAGACAGGGGGCGTTGGGAACCGGGGAGCTGTTTTTT. This sequence encodes CASSVRQGALGTGELFF. The gene calls are TRBV27 and TRBJ2-2, with 10 bases lining up with TRBD1. V gave up 5 bases and J gave up 5 bases; unmatched junction bases: 11. Germline CDR1 and CDR2: MNHEY and SMNVEV (reference sequence). The CDR3 has 17 amino acids.

The V call is TRBV2, the J call TRBJ1-2, with a possible D match to TRBD1 (5 bases). Trimming took 7 bases from V and 3 from J, leaving 12 bases between them. There are 13 residues in the CDR3. From germline, CDR1 is SNHLY and CDR2 FYNNEI. In DNA form, the CDR3 reads TGTGCCAGCACCCCGAGGGGCGACTATGGCTACACCTTC. Protein: CASTPRGDYGYTF.

This chain connects TRBV7-6 to TRBJ2-7; 13 bases agree with TRBD2. V shed 3 bases, J shed 6 bases, and the junction held 5 bases outside the gene matches. The CDR3 has 15 residues. CDR1 is SGHVS and CDR2 is FNYEAQ in the germline V gene. The CDR3 spells CASSFGLAGESEQYF. The CDR3, as DNA: TGTGCCAGCAGCTTCGGACTAGCGGGAGAGAGCGAGCAGTACTTC.

This chain joins TRBV24-1 and TRBJ2-3, with 10 bases lining up with TRBD2. Germline trimming cut 3 bases from V and 6 bases from J; bases unmatched to any gene: 5. The CDR3 has 15 amino acids. Germline V gene data show CDR1 as KGHDR and CDR2 as SFDVKD. The CDR3 loop reads CATSDTASGSDTQYF. The CDR3 region has the DNA TGTGCCACCAGTGATACGGCTAGCGGGAGTGATACGCAGTATTTT.

This clone appeared once. The rearrangement joins TRBV15 to TRBJ2-7; 10 bases agree with TRBD1. V lost 5 bases and J lost 7; bases outside the gene matches: 8. The CDR3 loop spans 14 amino acids. Germline V lookup: CDR1 LNHNV, CDR2 YYDKDF (reference sequence). The CDR3 reads CATSGRQGAREQYF. The DNA for the CDR3 is TGTGCCACCAGCGGACGACAGGGGGCGAGGGAGCAGTACTTC.

A few counts support this clone. The chain links TRBV19 to TRBJ1-1; 7 positions agree with TRBD1. The germline gives CDR1 LNHDA, CDR2 SQIVND (reference sequence). The ends lost 5 bases at V and 3 bases at J; junction bases unmatched: 6. This CDR3 spans 14 amino acids. The CDR3 DNA reads TGTGCCAGTAGTTCTACAACAGGGGACACTGAAGCTTTCTTT. It codes for CASSSTTGDTEAFF.

The chain couples TRBV11-2 to TRBJ1-4, with TRBD1 identical over 7 bases. Trimming at V came to 1 base and at J to 4 bases, leaving 6 bases not matched to a gene. The CDR3 runs 16 residues. Germline V gene lookup returns CDR1 SGHAT and CDR2 FQNNGV. Written as DNA, the CDR3 is TGTGCCAGCAGCTTAGTAGGGGACAGCATTAATGAAAAACTGTTTTTT. Its protein product is CASSLVGDSINEKLFF.

The V gene is TRBV5-1, the J gene TRBJ2-7; tentatively, D is TRBD1 (5 bases). With 0 bases removed from V and 4 bases from J, the gap between germline ends came to 8 bases. CDR3 size: 13 residues. CDR1 SGHRS and CDR2 YFSETQ come from the germline V gene. The CDR3 region is CASSLETVYEQYF. In DNA, the CDR3 is TGCGCCAGCAGCTTGGAGACAGTTTACGAGCAGTACTTC. The full variable domain, in which reference TRBV5-1 and TRBJ2-7 provide the parts outside the CDR3, is KAGVTQTPRYLIKTRGQQVTLSCSPISGHRSVSWYQQTPGQGLQFLFEYFSETQRNKGNFPGRFSGRQFSNSRSEMNVSTLELGDSALYLCASSLETVYEQYFGPGTRLTVT.

This clone came up once. This chain joins TRBV9 and TRBJ1-6; 9 bases fit TRBD1. J was trimmed by 3 bases and V by 4 bases; bases with no gene match: 5. The CDR3 sequence is 16 residues long. Germline CDR1 and CDR2: SGDLS and YYNGEE. The DNA of the CDR3 is TGTGCCAGCAGCCCACAGGGGGCTGGCTATAATTCACCCCTCCACTTT. It specifies CASSPQGAGYNSPLHF.

The J gene is TRBJ1-1, the V gene TRBV7-3; D might be TRBD1 (6 bases). CDR1 is SGHTA, CDR2 FQGTGA, per germline. V gave up 4 bases and J gave up 1 base, with 16 bases separating them. The length of the CDR3 is 16 residues. This CDR3 is CASSSGPRGPNTEAFF. In DNA, the CDR3 is TGTGCCAGCAGCTCGGGCCCCAGGGGACCGAACACTGAAGCTTTCTTT.